This is a list of T cell receptor beta chains from one sample in a study of blood T cell repertoires in COVID-19. The repertoire was sequenced with immunoSEQ multiplex PCR; TCRdb's copy has only in-frame clones and lacks some. The sample includes 250,000 to 350,000 clones, 85% to 90% of them seen just once. Input material: PBMCs or T cells enriched from blood (not recorded which). Receptors originate from a woman younger than 30 who had recovered from COVID-19. CDR3s include the opening cysteine and the closing phenylalanine or tryptophan. The order of the fields is CDR3 protein, CDR3 DNA, J gene, V gene, D gene, clone size. The D gene is left open where the match is weak. Clone size is shown for a subset of rows, as once, few, many or a class of expanded clone.

CAISNTSGGIPSEQYF TGTGCCATCAGTAATACTAGCGGGGGTATCCCGTCGGAGCAGTACTTC TRBJ2-7 TRBV10-3 TRBD2 .
CASSPGTGGVLQPQHF TGCGCCAGCAGCCCAGGGACAGGGGGCGTCTTGCAGCCCCAGCATTTT TRBJ1-5 TRBV5-1 TRBD1 .
CASSLQRGSTDTQYF TGTGCCAGCAGCTTACAGCGGGGTTCCACAGATACGCAGTATTTT TRBJ2-3 TRBV11-2 TRBD2 .
CASSQGEGLSYEQYF TGTGCCAGCAGCCAAGGGGAGGGATTGTCCTACGAGCAGTACTTC TRBJ2-7 TRBV3-1/TRBV3-2 TRBD2 .
CASSVRTGNYGYTF TGTGCCAGCAGCGTACGTACGGGGAACTATGGCTACACCTTC TRBJ1-2 TRBV11-2 . .
CATSRDYRMNTEAFF TGTGCCACCAGCAGAGATTACAGAATGAACACTGAAGCTTTCTTT TRBJ1-1 TRBV15 . .
CACRSGRDEQFF TGTGCCTGCCGTTCGGGTCGGGATGAGCAGTTCTTC TRBJ2-1 TRBV28 . .
CATSTRTGTYQPQHF TGTGCCACCAGTACCCGGACGGGAACTTATCAGCCCCAGCATTTT TRBJ1-5 TRBV15 . .
CASSLTGVGGYTF TGTGCCAGCAGCCTGACAGGGGTCGGTGGCTACACCTTC TRBJ1-2 TRBV7-6 TRBD1 .
CASSQADRLNTEAFF TGTGCCAGCAGCCAAGCGGACAGGCTGAACACTGAAGCTTTCTTT TRBJ1-1 TRBV3-1/TRBV3-2 TRBD1 .
CASSQEGGTDYGYTF TGCGCCAGCAGCCAAGAAGGTGGGACAGACTATGGCTACACCTTC TRBJ1-2 TRBV4-1 TRBD1 .
CASSPGVLKAGELFF TGTGCCAGCAGCCCGGGGGTATTGAAGGCCGGGGAGCTGTTTTTT TRBJ2-2 TRBV9 . .
CASSHIAGGNTGELFF TGCGCCAGCAGCCACATAGCGGGGGGAAACACCGGGGAGCTGTTTTTT TRBJ2-2 TRBV4-1 TRBD2 .
CASSLGAGLNEKLFF TGCGCCAGCAGCTTGGGGGCAGGGCTGAATGAAAAACTGTTTTTT TRBJ1-4 TRBV5-1 . .
CASTDRWQGVRSGNTIYF TGTGCCAGTACCGATCGGTGGCAGGGGGTACGCTCTGGAAACACCATATATTTT TRBJ1-3 TRBV19 TRBD1 few
CAIRRSTGAYEQYF TGTGCCATCAGGAGATCTACAGGGGCCTACGAGCAGTACTTC TRBJ2-7 TRBV10-3 TRBD1 .
CASSRPGQGSNQPQHF TGTGCCAGCAGTAGACCGGGACAGGGGAGCAATCAGCCCCAGCATTTT TRBJ1-5 TRBV2 TRBD1 .
CASSLRTGSTEAFF TGTGCCAGCAGTTTAAGGACAGGGAGCACTGAAGCTTTCTTT TRBJ1-1 TRBV27 TRBD1 .
CASSQDGQGVRETQYF TGTGCCAGCAGCCAAGACGGACAGGGGGTTCGAGAGACCCAGTACTTC TRBJ2-5 TRBV3-1/TRBV3-2 TRBD1 .
CASSQGQGSFYEQYF TGTGCCAGCAGCCAGGGACAGGGATCTTTCTACGAGCAGTACTTC TRBJ2-7 TRBV3-1/TRBV3-2 TRBD1 .
CASSYPDRGPGYTF TGTGCCAGCAGTTACCCAGACAGGGGGCCTGGCTACACCTTC TRBJ1-2 TRBV6-5 TRBD1 .
CASSHPGRGGAFF TGCGCCAGCAGCCACCCTGGGCGCGGGGGGGCCTTCTTC TRBJ2-1 TRBV4-1 TRBD2 .
CASSPGLGGLSEAFF TGCGCCAGCAGCCCGGGACTGGGAGGTTTGTCTGAAGCTTTCTTT TRBJ1-1 TRBV4-1 . .
CASSLARGASYNEQFF TGTGCCAGCAGCTTAGCCCGGGGGGCCTCCTACAATGAGCAGTTCTTC TRBJ2-1 TRBV7-2 . .
CASGSEVRYNSPLHF TGTGCCAGCGGCTCGGAGGTCCGCTATAATTCACCCCTCCACTTT TRBJ1-6 TRBV2 . .
CASSPTRQGAREKLFF TGTGCCAGCAGTCCCACCCGACAGGGGGCTCGTGAAAAACTGTTTTTT TRBJ1-4 TRBV28 TRBD1 .